The clone carrying this T cell receptor beta chain has a handful of counts. Its specificity is not known. Regarding time point: persistent/refractory GD, antithyroid drugs over 5 years with positive TRAb. Researchers made the TCR library from RNA that was extracted from PBMCs. Collection of peripheral blood (about 10 milliliters) was done using EDTA tubes. The CDR3 extends over 14 amino acids. The V gene lost 0 bases and the J gene lost 4 bases, with 10 bases spanning the gap. The germline V gene encodes CDR1 SGHTA and CDR2 FQGNSA. The sample belongs to a study of regulatory T cells in long-lasting Graves disease. Study overall: In persistent Graves' disease, antithyroid drugs had been taken for over 5 years and TSH receptor antibodies stayed positive.

General study results and limits: Persistent disease preferred TRBV28, TRBJ1-2 and TRBJ2-5; new disease, TRBV20-1 and TRBJ2-1. Possibly, accuracy suffered from the small sample size.

The TCR beta library used iRepertoire HTBI primers with Arm-PCR amplification of CDR3. A single record per CDR3 protein comes from TCRdb applying MiXCR to the multiplex PCR reads. The top ten hold about 12% of the sample, which has about 460,000 distinct CDR3 sequences, about 20% seen once. V is TRBV7-2 and J is TRBJ2-7; D remains unclear. This TCR was recovered from a female donor with Graves disease. The sample was peripheral blood mononuclear cells (PBMCs), taken when the disease was refractory, from a patient treated with antithyroid drugs. This CDR3 reads CASSLAVGPYEQYF. The CDR3 DNA reads as TGTGCCAGCAGCTTAGCTGTTGGGCCTTACGAGCAGTACTTC.